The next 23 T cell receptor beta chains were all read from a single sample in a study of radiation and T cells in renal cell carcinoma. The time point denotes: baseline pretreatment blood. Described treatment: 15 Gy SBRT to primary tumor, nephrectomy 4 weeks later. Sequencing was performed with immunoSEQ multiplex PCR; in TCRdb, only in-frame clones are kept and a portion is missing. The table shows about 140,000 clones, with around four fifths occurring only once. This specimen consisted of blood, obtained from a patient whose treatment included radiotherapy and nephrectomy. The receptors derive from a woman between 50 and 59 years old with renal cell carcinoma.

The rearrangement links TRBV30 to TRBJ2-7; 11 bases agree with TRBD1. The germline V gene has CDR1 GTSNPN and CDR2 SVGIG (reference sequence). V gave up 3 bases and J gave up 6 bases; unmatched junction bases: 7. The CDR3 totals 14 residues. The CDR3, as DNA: TGTGCCTGGAGGCCCCGGGGACAGGGGGGCGAGCAGTACTTC. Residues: CAWRPRGQGGEQYF. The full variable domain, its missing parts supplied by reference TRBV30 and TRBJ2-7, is SQTIHQWPATLVQPVGSPLSLECTVEGTSNPNLYWYRQAAGRGLQLLFYSVGIGQISSEVPQNLSASRPQDRQFILSSKKLLLSDSGFYLCAWRPRGQGGEQYFGPGTRLTVT.

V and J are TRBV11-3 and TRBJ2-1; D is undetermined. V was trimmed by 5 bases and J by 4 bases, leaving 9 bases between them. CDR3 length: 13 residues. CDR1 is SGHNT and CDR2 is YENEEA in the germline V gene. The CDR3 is CASSTNLYNEQFF. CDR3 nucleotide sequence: TGTGCCAGCAGCACAAACTTATACAATGAGCAGTTCTTC.

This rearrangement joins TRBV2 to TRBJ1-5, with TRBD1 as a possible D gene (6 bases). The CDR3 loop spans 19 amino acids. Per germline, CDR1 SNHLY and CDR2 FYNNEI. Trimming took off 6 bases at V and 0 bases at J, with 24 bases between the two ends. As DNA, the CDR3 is TGTGCCAGCAGCGGAGGGGGGGGAAGGAATTCTTATAGCAATCAGCCCCAGCATTTT. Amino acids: CASSGGGGRNSYSNQPQHF.

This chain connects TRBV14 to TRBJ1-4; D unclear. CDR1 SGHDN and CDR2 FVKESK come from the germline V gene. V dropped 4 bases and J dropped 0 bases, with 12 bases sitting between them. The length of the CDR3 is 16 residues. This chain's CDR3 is CASSPTTPATNEKLFF. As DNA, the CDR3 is TGTGCCAGCAGCCCCACGACACCTGCAACTAATGAAAAACTGTTTTTT. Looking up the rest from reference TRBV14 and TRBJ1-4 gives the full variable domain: EAGVTQFPSHSVIEKGQTVTLRCDPISGHDNLYWYRRVMGKEIKFLLHFVKESKQDESGMPNNRFLAERTGGTYSTLKVQPAELEDSGVYFCASSPTTPATNEKLFFGSGTQLSVL.

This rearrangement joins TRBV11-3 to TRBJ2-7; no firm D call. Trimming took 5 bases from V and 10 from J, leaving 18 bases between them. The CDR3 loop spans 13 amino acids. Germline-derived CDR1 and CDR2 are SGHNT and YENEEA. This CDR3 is CASSRKGSFFQYF. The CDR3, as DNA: TGTGCCAGCAGCAGGAAGGGATCCTTTTTCCAGTACTTC.

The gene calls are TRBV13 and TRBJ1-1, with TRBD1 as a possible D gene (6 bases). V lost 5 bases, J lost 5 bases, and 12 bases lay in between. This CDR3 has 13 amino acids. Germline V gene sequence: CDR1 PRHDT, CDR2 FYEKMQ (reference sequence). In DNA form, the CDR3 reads TGTGCCAGCAGCCCACCTACAGGGACTGAAGCTTTCTTT. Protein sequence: CASSPPTGTEAFF. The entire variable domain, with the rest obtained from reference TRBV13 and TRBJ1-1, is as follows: AAGVIQSPRHLIKEKRETATLKCYPIPRHDTVYWYQQGPGQDPQFLISFYEKMQSDKGSIPDRFSAQQFSDYHSELNMSSLELGDSALYFCASSPPTGTEAFFGQGTRLTVV.

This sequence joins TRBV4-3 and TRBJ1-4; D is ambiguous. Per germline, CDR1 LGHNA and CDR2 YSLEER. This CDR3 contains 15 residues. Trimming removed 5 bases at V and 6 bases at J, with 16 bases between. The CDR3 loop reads CASSSQAGFDEKLFF. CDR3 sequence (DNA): TGCGCCAGCAGCTCCCAAGCGGGTTTTGATGAAAAACTGTTTTTT.

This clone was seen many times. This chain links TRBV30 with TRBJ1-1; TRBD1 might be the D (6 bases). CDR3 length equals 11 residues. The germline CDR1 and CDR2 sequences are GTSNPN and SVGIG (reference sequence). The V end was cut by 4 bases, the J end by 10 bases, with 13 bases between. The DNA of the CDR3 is TGTGCCTGGACTCCGGGGGGCGTAGCTTTCTTT. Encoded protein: CAWTPGGVAFF.

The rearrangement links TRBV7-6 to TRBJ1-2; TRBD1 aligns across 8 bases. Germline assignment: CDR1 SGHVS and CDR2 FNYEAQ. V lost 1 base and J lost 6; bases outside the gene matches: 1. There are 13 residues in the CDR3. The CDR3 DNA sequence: TGTGCCAGCAGCTTAGGACAGGGGAATGGCTACACCTTC. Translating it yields CASSLGQGNGYTF.

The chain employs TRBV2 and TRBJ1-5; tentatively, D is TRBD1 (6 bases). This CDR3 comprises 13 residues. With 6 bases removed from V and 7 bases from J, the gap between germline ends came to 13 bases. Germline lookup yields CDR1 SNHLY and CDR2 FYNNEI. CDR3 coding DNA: TGTGCCAGCAGACCCGGGACACAGCAGCCCCAGCATTTT. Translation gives CASRPGTQQPQHF.

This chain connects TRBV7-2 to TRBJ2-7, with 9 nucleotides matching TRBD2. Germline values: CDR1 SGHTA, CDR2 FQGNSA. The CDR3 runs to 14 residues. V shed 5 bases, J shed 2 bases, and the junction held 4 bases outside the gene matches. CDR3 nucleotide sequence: TGTGCCAGCAGCCAGGTAGCGGGAGCCTACGAGCAGTACTTC. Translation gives CASSQVAGAYEQYF.

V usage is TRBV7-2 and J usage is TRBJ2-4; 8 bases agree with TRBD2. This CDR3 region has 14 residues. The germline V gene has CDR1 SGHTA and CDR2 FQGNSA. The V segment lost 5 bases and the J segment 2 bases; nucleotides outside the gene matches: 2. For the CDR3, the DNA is TGTGCCAGCAGCCCGGGGGGGTCCAAAAACATTCAGTACTTC. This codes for CASSPGGSKNIQYF.

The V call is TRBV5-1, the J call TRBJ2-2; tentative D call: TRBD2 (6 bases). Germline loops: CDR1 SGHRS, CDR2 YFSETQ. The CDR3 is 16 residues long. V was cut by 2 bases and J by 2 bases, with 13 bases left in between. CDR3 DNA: TGCGCCAGCAGCTTTGAACTAGCTTCAAACACCGGGGAGCTGTTTTTT. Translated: CASSFELASNTGELFF.

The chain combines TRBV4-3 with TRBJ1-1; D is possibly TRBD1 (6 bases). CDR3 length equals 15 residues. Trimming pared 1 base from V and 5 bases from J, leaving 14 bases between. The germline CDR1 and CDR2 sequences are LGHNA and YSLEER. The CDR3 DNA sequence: TGCGCCAGCAGCCAAGTAGGGGGAAGAGGGACTGAAGCTTTCTTT. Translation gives CASSQVGGRGTEAFF.

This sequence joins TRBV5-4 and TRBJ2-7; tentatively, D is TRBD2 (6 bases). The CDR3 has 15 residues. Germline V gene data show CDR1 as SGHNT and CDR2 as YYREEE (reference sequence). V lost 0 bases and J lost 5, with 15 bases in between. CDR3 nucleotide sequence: TGTGCCAGCAGCTTGGGATGGAGGGGTGGCGACGAGCAGTACTTC. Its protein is CASSLGWRGGDEQYF.

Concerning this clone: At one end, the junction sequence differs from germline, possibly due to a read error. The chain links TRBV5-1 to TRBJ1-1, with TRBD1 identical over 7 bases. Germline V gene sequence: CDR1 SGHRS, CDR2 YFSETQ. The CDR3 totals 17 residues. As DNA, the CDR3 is TGCGCCAGCAGCCAGAGGGACAGCAGTTACTTGAAAACTGAAGCTTTCTTT. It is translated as CASSQRDSSYLKTEAFF. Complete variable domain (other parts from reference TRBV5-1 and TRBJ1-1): KAGVTQTPRYLIKTRGQQVTLSCSPISGHRSVSWYQQTPGQGLQFLFEYFSETQRNKGNFPGRFSGRQFSNSRSEMNVSTLELGDSALYLCASSQRDSSYLKTEAFFGQGTRLTVV.

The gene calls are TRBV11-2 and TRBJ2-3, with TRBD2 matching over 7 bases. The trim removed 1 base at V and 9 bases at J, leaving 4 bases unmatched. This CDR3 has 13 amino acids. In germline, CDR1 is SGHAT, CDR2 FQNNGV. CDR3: CASSLGERGTQYF. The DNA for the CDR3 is TGTGCCAGCAGCTTAGGGGAGCGGGGCACGCAGTATTTT.

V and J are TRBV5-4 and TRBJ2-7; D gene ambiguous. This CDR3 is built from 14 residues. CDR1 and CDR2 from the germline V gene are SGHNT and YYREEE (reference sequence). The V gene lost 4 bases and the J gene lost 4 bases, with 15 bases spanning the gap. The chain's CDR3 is CASSPRGSFYEQYF. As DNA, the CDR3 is TGTGCCAGCAGCCCCCGTGGCAGTTTTTACGAGCAGTACTTC.

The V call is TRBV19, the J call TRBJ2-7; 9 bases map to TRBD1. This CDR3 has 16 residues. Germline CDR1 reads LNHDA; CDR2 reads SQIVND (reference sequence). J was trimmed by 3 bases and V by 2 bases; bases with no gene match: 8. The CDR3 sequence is CASSITGDRVNYEQYF. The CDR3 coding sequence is TGTGCCAGTAGTATAACAGGGGACAGGGTGAACTACGAGCAGTACTTC. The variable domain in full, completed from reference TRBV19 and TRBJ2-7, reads DGGITQSPKYLFRKEGQNVTLSCEQNLNHDAMYWYRQDPGQGLRLIYYSQIVNDFQKGDIAEGYSVSREKKESFPLTVTSAQKNPTAFYLCASSITGDRVNYEQYFGPGTRLTVT.

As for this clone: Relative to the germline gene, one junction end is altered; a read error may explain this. CDR3 DNA sequence: TGTGCCAGCAGTTACACCCAGATAACTTTCTTC. Translated, it gives CASSYTQITFF. This chain connects TRBV6-6 to TRBJ1-2; no clear D. This CDR3 is 11 amino acids long. Germline CDR1 MNHNY, CDR2 SVGAGI (reference sequence).

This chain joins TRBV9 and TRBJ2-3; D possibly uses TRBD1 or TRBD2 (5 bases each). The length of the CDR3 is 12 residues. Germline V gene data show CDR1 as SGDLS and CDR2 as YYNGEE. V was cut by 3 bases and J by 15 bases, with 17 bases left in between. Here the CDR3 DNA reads TGTGCCAGCAGCGCCCGGGATGGACAACACTATTTT. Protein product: CASSARDGQHYF.

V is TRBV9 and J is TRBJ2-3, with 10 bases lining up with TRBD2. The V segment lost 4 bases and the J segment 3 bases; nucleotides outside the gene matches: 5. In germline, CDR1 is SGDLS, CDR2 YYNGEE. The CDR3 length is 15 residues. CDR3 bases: TGTGCCAGCAGCCTCAGCGGGGGGGCTACAGATACGCAGTATTTT. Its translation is CASSLSGGATDTQYF.

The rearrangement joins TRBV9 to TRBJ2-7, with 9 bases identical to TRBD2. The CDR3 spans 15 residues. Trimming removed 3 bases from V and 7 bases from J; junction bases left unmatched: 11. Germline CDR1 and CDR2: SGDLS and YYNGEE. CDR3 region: CASSELAGGGVEQYF. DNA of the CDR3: TGTGCCAGCAGCGAACTAGCGGGTGGCGGGGTGGAGCAGTACTTC.